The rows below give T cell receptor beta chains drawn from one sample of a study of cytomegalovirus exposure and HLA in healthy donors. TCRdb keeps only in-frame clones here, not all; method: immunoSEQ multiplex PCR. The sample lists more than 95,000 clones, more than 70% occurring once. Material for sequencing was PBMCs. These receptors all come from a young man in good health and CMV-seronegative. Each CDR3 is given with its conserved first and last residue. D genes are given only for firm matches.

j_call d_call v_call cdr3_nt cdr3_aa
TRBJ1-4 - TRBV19 TGTGCCAGTGCCCTGTTGGACAACGGGGGTAATGAAAAACTGTTTTTT CASALLDNGGNEKLFF
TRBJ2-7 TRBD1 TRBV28 TGTGCCAGCAGTTGGACAGGACGAAGAACCTACGAGCAGTACTTC CASSWTGRRTYEQYF
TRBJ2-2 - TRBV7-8 TGTGCCAGCAGCTCGATTAAGGGGATGAACACCGGGGAGCTGTTTTTT CASSSIKGMNTGELFF
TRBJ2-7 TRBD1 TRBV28 TGTGCCAGCATTCGGACAGGGGGATTATACGAGCAGTACTTC CASIRTGGLYEQYF
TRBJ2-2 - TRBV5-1 TGCGCCAGCAGCTTGGCCCAGGGGTCGGCCGGGGAGCTGTTTTTT CASSLAQGSAGELFF
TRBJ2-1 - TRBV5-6 TGTGCCAGCAGCTTGGTATCGGAGGGGACCTCCTACAATGAGCAGTTCTTC CASSLVSEGTSYNEQFF
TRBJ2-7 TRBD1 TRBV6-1 TGTGCCAGCGACAGGGTAGAATACGAGCAGTACTTC CASDRVEYEQYF
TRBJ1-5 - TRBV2 TGTGCCAGCAGTGATAAGGGCCCCCTCTCCGGGGTCAATCAGCCCCAGCATTTT CASSDKGPLSGVNQPQHF
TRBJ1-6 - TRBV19 TGTGCCAGTAGTCCGGACTGGATCGTTGTCCACTTT CASSPDWIVVHF
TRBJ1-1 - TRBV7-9 TGTGCCAGCAGCTTGGGCACCGCGAACACTGAAGCTTTCTTT CASSLGTANTEAFF
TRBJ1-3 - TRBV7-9 TGTGCCAGCAGCTCCCTCTTATCTGGAAACACCATATATTTT CASSSLLSGNTIYF
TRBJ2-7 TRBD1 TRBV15 TGTGCCACCAGCAGGAGCATGGGACAGACCTACGAGCAGTACTTC CATSRSMGQTYEQYF